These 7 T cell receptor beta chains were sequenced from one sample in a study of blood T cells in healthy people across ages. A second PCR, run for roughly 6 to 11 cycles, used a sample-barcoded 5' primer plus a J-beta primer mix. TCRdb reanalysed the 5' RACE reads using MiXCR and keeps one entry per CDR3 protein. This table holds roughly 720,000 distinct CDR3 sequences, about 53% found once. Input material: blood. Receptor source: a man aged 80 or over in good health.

This CDR3 is CSAIPSNNTQYF. CDR3 nucleotide sequence: TGCAGTGCTATCCCCTCTAACAATACGCAGTATTTT. V usage is TRBV20-1 and J usage is TRBJ2-3, with D uncertain. Trimming stripped 4 bases from V and 7 bases from J, with 12 bases between. Germline-derived CDR1 and CDR2 are DFQATT and SNEGSKA (reference sequence). This CDR3 contains 12 residues.

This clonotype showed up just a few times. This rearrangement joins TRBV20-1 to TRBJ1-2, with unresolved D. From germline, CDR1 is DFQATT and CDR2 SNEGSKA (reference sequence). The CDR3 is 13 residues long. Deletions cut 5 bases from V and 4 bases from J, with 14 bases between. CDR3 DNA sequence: TGCAGTGCTTCCCGCGAGATCTCCTATGGCTACACCTTC. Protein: CSASREISYGYTF.

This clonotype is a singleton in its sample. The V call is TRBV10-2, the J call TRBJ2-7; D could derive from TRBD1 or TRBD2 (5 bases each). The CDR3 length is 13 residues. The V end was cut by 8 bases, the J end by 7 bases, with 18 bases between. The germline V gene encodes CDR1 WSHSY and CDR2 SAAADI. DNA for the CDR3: TGCGCCAGCGGAACCGGGACCGGTGGGGAGCAGTACTTC. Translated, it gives CASGTGTGGEQYF.

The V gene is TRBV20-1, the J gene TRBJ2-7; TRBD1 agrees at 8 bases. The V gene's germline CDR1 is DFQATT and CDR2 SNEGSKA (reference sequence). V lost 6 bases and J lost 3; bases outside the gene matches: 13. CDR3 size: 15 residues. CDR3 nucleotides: TGCAGTGCCACGACAGGGGCGTCTGGTAACTACGAGCAGTACTTC. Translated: CSATTGASGNYEQYF.

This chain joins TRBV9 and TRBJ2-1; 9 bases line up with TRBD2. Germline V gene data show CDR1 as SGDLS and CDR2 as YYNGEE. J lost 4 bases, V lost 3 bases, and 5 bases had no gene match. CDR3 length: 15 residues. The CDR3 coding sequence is TGTGCCAGCAGCGGGTCGACTAGCGGTTACAATGAGCAGTTCTTC. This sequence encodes CASSGSTSGYNEQFF.

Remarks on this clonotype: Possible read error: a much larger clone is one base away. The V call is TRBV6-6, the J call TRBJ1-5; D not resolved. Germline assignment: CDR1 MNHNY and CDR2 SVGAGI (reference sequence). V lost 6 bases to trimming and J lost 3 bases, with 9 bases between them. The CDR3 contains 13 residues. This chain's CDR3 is CASRQDVNQPQHF. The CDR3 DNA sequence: TGTGCCAGCAGGCAGGACGTCAATCAGCCCCAGCATTTT.

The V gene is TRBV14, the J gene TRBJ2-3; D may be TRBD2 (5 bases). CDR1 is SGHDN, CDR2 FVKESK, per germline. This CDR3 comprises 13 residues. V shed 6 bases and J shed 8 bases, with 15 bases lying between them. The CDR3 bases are TGTGCCAGCAGTCCGAAGGCGGGTGGTACGCAGTATTTT. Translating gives CASSPKAGGTQYF. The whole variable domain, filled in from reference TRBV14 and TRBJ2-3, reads EAGVTQFPSHSVIEKGQTVTLRCDPISGHDNLYWYRRVMGKEIKFLLHFVKESKQDESGMPNNRFLAERTGGTYSTLKVQPAELEDSGVYFCASSPKAGGTQYFGPGTRLTVL.